The rows below give T cell receptor beta chains drawn from one sample of a study of blood T cell repertoires in COVID-19. The repertoire was sequenced with immunoSEQ multiplex PCR; TCRdb's copy has only in-frame clones and lacks some. Counted here are around 240,000 clones, over 80% occurring once; the ten biggest clones make up around 0.85%. The specimen was PBMCs or T cells enriched from blood (not recorded which). The receptors were gathered from a man aged 50-59 years who had been exposed to COVID-19. CDR3s include the opening cysteine and the closing phenylalanine or tryptophan. A D gene is named only where the DNA matches it firmly. Only some rows state a clone size, as once, few, many or a class for expanded clones.

TRBV2	NA	NA	TRBJ1-1	TGTGCCAGCAGCGCCAGGAGGCAGGGAGGCACTGAAGCTTTCTTT	CASSARRQGGTEAFF
TRBV10-3	NA	NA	TRBJ1-2	TGTGCCATCAGTCAACCCGGCAGGGTCAGTGGCTACACCTTC	CAISQPGRVSGYTF
TRBV21-1	NA	NA	TRBJ1-6	TGTGCCAGCAGCAAAGAGTGCAGGGGGGAACCCCTCCACTTT	CASSKECRGEPLHF
TRBV14	NA	NA	TRBJ1-1	TGTGCCAGCAGCCAGAACTCCCGACTGGCCCTTGAAGCTTTCTTT	CASSQNSRLALEAFF
TRBV30	NA	NA	TRBJ2-3	TGTGCCTGGAGTCCTTGGAGGGGATTCACAGATACGCAGTATTTT	CAWSPWRGFTDTQYF
TRBV12-3/TRBV12-4	once	NA	TRBJ1-5	TGTGCCAGCAGTTTAATGGGCAGCCAGCCCCAGCATTTT	CASSLMGSQPQHF
TRBV28	many	NA	TRBJ1-5	TGTGCCAGCATCAGGGTCGGCGGCAATCAGCCCCAGCATTTT	CASIRVGGNQPQHF
TRBV14	NA	NA	TRBJ1-5	TGTGCCAGCAGCTATGGACAGTTTGTCGCCAATCAGCCCCAGCATTTT	CASSYGQFVANQPQHF
TRBV4-2	NA	TRBD1	TRBJ1-2	TGTGCCAGCAGGGCGGAAGGGACAGGGGGCGACTATGGCTACACCTTC	CASRAEGTGGDYGYTF
TRBV5-8	once	TRBD1	TRBJ1-2	TGTGCCAGCAGCTTGCCACAGGGGAGCTATGGCTACACCTTC	CASSLPQGSYGYTF
TRBV6-5	NA	TRBD1	TRBJ1-3	TGTGCCAGCAGCAACAGGGGTTACTCTGGAAACACCATATATTTT	CASSNRGYSGNTIYF
TRBV5-1	NA	TRBD1	TRBJ1-2	TGCGCCAGCAGCCTCCAGGGGGCTAGCTATGGCTACACCTTC	CASSLQGASYGYTF
TRBV2	NA	TRBD1	TRBJ1-2	TGTGCCAGCAGTGGATTTGGGACAGACTATGGCTACACCTTC	CASSGFGTDYGYTF
TRBV28	NA	NA	TRBJ1-1	TGTGCCAGCAGTTTTCCTAGGAGGGGCTCGCAGAACACTGAAGCTTTCTTT	CASSFPRRGSQNTEAFF
TRBV3-1/TRBV3-2	few	NA	TRBJ2-1	TGTGCCAGCAGCCAACCCGGGACTCCCCTACGGTTCTTC	CASSQPGTPLRFF
TRBV6-1	once	NA	TRBJ1-6	TGTGCCAGCAGTGAACGGTGGAATTCACCCCTCCACTTT	CASSERWNSPLHF
TRBV30	NA	NA	TRBJ2-2	TGTGCCTGGAGTCCGGACACCGGGGAGCTGTTTTTT	CAWSPDTGELFF
TRBV19	NA	NA	TRBJ1-1	TGTGCCAGTAGTCCGCGGACGGACATGAACACTGAAGCTTTCTTT	CASSPRTDMNTEAFF
TRBV7-9	NA	TRBD1	TRBJ1-4	TGTGCCAGCAGCTCCCCCCCGGGACAGGGGAATGAAAAACTGTTTTTT	CASSSPPGQGNEKLFF
TRBV5-1	few	NA	TRBJ1-1	TGCGCCAGCAGCTTGAGCGCAGAAAACACTGAAGCTTTCTTT	CASSLSAENTEAFF
TRBV5-1	NA	TRBD2	TRBJ2-2	TGCGCCAGCAGCTTGGTCCCGGGGGGGACCGGGGAGCTGTTTTTT	CASSLVPGGTGELFF
TRBV28	NA	NA	TRBJ2-1	TGTGCCAGCACACCCAGGAGGATCGGTAATGAGCAGTTCTTC	CASTPRRIGNEQFF
TRBV5-6	NA	NA	TRBJ1-1	TGTGCCAGCAGCAGGGGTGCTTACTTGGGAACTGAAGCTTTCTTT	CASSRGAYLGTEAFF
TRBV2	NA	NA	TRBJ2-6	TGTGCCAGCCGGCCCGGGACCCGGAGGGCTGGGGCCAACGTCCTGACTTTC	CASRPGTRRAGANVLTF
TRBV19	NA	NA	TRBJ1-5	TGTGCCAGTAGTATACTGGGGACTCGATCGATCGCATATAGCAATCAGCCCCAGCATTTT	CASSILGTRSIAYSNQPQHF
TRBV28	once	NA	TRBJ1-1	TGTGCCAGCAGTTTACTGAGCGGCATGAACACTGAAGCTTTCTTT	CASSLLSGMNTEAFF
TRBV7-9	NA	TRBD2	TRBJ2-1	TGTGCCAGCAGTTCCGTAAAACTAGCGGGAGAGCAGTTCTTC	CASSSVKLAGEQFF
TRBV11-3	NA	NA	TRBJ1-1	TGTGCCAGCAGCTTAGTCGCGGGGAACACTGAAGCTTTCTTT	CASSLVAGNTEAFF
TRBV24-1	NA	NA	TRBJ2-1	TGTGCCACCAGTGATTTGCCCCGTTATGAGCAGTTCTTC	CATSDLPRYEQFF
TRBV9	NA	NA	TRBJ1-1	TGTGCCAGCAGCGTAGTTGACAGAGATGAAGCTTTCTTT	CASSVVDRDEAFF
TRBV5-4	NA	NA	TRBJ2-1	TGTGCCAGCAGCTTTATGAAGCGAAATGAGCAGTTCTTC	CASSFMKRNEQFF
TRBV11-2	NA	NA	TRBJ1-1	TGTGCCAGCGGGGTCAGGGGAGGGACCACTGAAGCTTTCTTT	CASGVRGGTTEAFF
TRBV30	NA	NA	TRBJ2-3	TGTGCCTGGACCATGGGACTTAGCACAGATACGCAGTATTTT	CAWTMGLSTDTQYF
TRBV5-1	NA	TRBD2	TRBJ2-1	TGCGCCAGCAGCCGGACTGGGACTACCTCCTACAATGAGCAGTTCTTC	CASSRTGTTSYNEQFF
TRBV5-1	once	TRBD1	TRBJ1-5	TGCGCCAGCAGCCCGGGACAGGGCTGGGGCAATCAGCCCCAGCATTTT	CASSPGQGWGNQPQHF
TRBV7-9	NA	NA	TRBJ1-6	TGTGCCAGCAGCTTAGCACAGGGCGGCTCACCCCTCCACTTT	CASSLAQGGSPLHF
TRBV7-2	NA	NA	TRBJ1-1	TGTGCCAGCAGCCTGCGGACAGACACTGAAGCTTTCTTT	CASSLRTDTEAFF
TRBV11-2	NA	NA	TRBJ2-4	TGTGCCAGCAGCTTACAGGGGGCCAAAAACATTCAGTACTTC	CASSLQGAKNIQYF
TRBV19	once	NA	TRBJ1-1	TGTGCCAGTAACCCGCGACAGCTCGACACTGAAGCTTTCTTT	CASNPRQLDTEAFF
TRBV15	NA	NA	TRBJ2-2	TGTGCCACCAGCAGAGATATTGGGGCGGGACGGGAGCTGTTTTTT	CATSRDIGAGRELFF
TRBV19	NA	TRBD1	TRBJ1-1	TGTGCCAGTAGTATATCGGACAGGATGCCCACTGAAGCTTTCTTT	CASSISDRMPTEAFF
TRBV5-4	NA	NA	TRBJ1-1	TGTGCCAGCAGATTGCGGGGGGGGAACACTGAAGCTTTCTTT	CASRLRGGNTEAFF
TRBV19	NA	NA	TRBJ2-1	TGTGCCAGCGGACAGACAAGCTCCTACAATGAGCAGTTCTTC	CASGQTSSYNEQFF
TRBV2	NA	TRBD1	TRBJ2-7	TGTGCCAGCAGTGTTAGGACAGGGGGCACTGGTGGCGAGCAGTACTTC	CASSVRTGGTGGEQYF